The 27 T cell receptor beta chains listed next were all sequenced from one sample in a study of post-analysis software for immune sequencing data. Study findings and constraints: There were roughly 5 TRBV segments more frequent in patients than controls, and TRBV5-6, TRBV5-1 and TRBV20-1 were among them.

These receptors have no known antigen. TCR beta cDNA libraries had unique molecular identifiers. Each CDR3 protein gets one entry after TCRdb re-called the PCR reads with MiXCR. Of 650,000 to 850,000 distinct CDR3 sequences listed, 35% to 55% were seen once; the top ten hold 4% to 5%. The material sequenced was blood. These TCRs come from a girl aged 10 to 17 with multiple sclerosis.

The genes are TRBV13 and TRBJ2-1, with TRBD1 matching over 9 bases. After removal of 5 bases from V and 0 bases from J, the junction contained 8 bases not matched to a gene. The CDR3 is made up of 17 amino acids. Germline CDR1 is PRHDT and CDR2 is FYEKMQ (reference sequence). CDR3: CASSPTGTGSSYNEQFF. CDR3 coding DNA: TGTGCCAGCAGCCCTACCGGGACAGGGAGCTCCTACAATGAGCAGTTCTTC. Full variable domain (missing parts from reference TRBV13 and TRBJ2-1): AAGVIQSPRHLIKEKRETATLKCYPIPRHDTVYWYQQGPGQDPQFLISFYEKMQSDKGSIPDRFSAQQFSDYHSELNMSSLELGDSALYFCASSPTGTGSSYNEQFFGPGTRLTVL.

The chain links TRBV6-1 to TRBJ2-1; D might be TRBD2 (5 bases). Trimming pared 7 bases from V and 3 bases from J, leaving 13 bases between. The CDR3 runs to 14 residues. From germline, CDR1 is MNHNS and CDR2 SASEGT. CDR3 DNA sequence: TGTGCCAGCATGAGTGGGAGCGGCTACAATGAGCAGTTCTTC. It yields the protein CASMSGSGYNEQFF.

On this clonotype: At one boundary the junction diverges from the germline segment, which might be a read error. This chain links TRBV7-7 with TRBJ2-1, with 7 bases fitting TRBD1. Germline assignment: CDR1 SSHAT and CDR2 FNYEAQ (reference sequence). There are 15 residues in the CDR3. Written as DNA, the CDR3 is TGTGCTAGCAGCTTAAATTTCGGGACAGTAAATGAGCAGTTCTTC. Translated: CASSLNFGTVNEQFF. Full variable domain (rest looked up from reference TRBV7-7 and TRBJ2-1): GAGVSQSPRYKVTKRGQDVTLRCDPISSHATLYWYQQALGQGPEFLTYFNYEAQPDKSGLPSDRFSAERPEGSISTLTIQRTEQRDSAMYRCASSLNFGTVNEQFFGPGTRLTVL.

This chain joins TRBV24-1 and TRBJ2-3; 8 positions match TRBD2. V shed 2 bases, J shed 4 bases, and the junction held 7 bases outside the gene matches. CDR1 and CDR2 (germline): KGHDR, SFDVKD. This CDR3 region has 16 residues. The CDR3 nucleotides are TGTGCCACCAGTGATTCACCAGCGGGAGCAGCAGATACGCAGTATTTT. This encodes CATSDSPAGAADTQYF.

The chain combines TRBV24-1 with TRBJ2-1, with TRBD2 matching over 7 bases. Losses at the gene ends were 5 bases for V and 7 bases for J; bases not matched to a gene: 7. The germline V gene encodes CDR1 KGHDR and CDR2 SFDVKD. The CDR3 spans 14 residues. The CDR3 DNA reads TGTGCCACCAGTGGCGGGAGTCTACTTAATGAGCAGTTCTTC. As protein: CATSGGSLLNEQFF.

This sequence joins TRBV20-1 and TRBJ1-6, with D unresolved. CDR3 length: 13 residues. Germline CDR1 DFQATT, CDR2 SNEGSKA (reference sequence). Trimming removed 1 base at V and 8 bases at J, with 9 bases between. As DNA, the CDR3 is TGCAGTGCTAGAGGGGCCGTGCATTCACCCCTCCACTTT. It codes for CSARGAVHSPLHF.

This chain uses TRBV20-1 with TRBJ1-1; no firm D call. With 5 bases removed from V and 4 bases from J, the gap between germline ends came to 14 bases. CDR1 DFQATT and CDR2 SNEGSKA come from the germline V gene (reference sequence). The CDR3 is made up of 13 amino acids. CDR3 coding DNA: TGCAGTGCTTTTGGTGAACTCAGCACTGAAGCTTTCTTT. Translation: CSAFGELSTEAFF.

This clonotype was counted at least ten times. V usage is TRBV6-6 and J usage is TRBJ2-1, with D possibly TRBD2 on 5 matching bases. CDR1 is MNHNY and CDR2 is SVGAGI in the germline V gene (reference sequence). The CDR3 has 12 residues. V dropped 7 bases and J dropped 13 bases, with 17 bases sitting between them. The CDR3 DNA is TGTGCCAGCACCCCAACCGTAGGAGGTCAGTTCTTC. Residues: CASTPTVGGQFF.

This clonotype was seen more than once but under ten times. The chain carries TRBV29-1 and TRBJ2-5, with TRBD2 matching 8 bases. CDR1 and CDR2 (germline): SQVTM, ANQGSEA. CDR3 length equals 13 residues. The CDR3 spells CRRTGRGEETQYF. CDR3 bases: TGCAGGAGGACCGGGAGGGGAGAGGAGACCCAGTACTTC.

V and J are TRBV29-1 and TRBJ2-7; possible D gene TRBD2, 6 bases. V was cut by 3 bases and J by 7 bases, with 16 bases left in between. Germline V lookup: CDR1 SQVTM, CDR2 ANQGSEA. The CDR3 sequence is 13 residues long. Here the CDR3 DNA reads TGCAGCGTTGATGTGGCGGTGGGGGGAGAGCAGTACTTC. Protein sequence: CSVDVAVGGEQYF.

This chain uses TRBV20-1 with TRBJ1-2; D not resolved. Germline-derived CDR1 and CDR2 are DFQATT and SNEGSKA (reference sequence). Between the trimmed V and J ends, which lost 0 bases and 4 bases, there was a span of 12 bases. This CDR3 contains 14 residues. CDR3 amino acids: CSARDSQRGYGYTF. DNA of the CDR3: TGCAGTGCTAGAGACTCCCAACGGGGCTATGGCTACACCTTC.

V and J are TRBV27 and TRBJ1-2, with TRBD1 as a possible D gene (5 bases). Between the trimmed V and J ends, which lost 7 bases and 4 bases, there was a span of 19 bases. Germline V CDR1 and CDR2: MNHEY, SMNVEV (reference sequence). The CDR3 has 15 residues. The CDR3, as DNA: TGTGCCAGCAACTCGTACCGGGGCGCGCCCTATGGCTACACCTTC. Protein: CASNSYRGAPYGYTF.

In this sample, this clonotype turned up a few times. The V gene is TRBV20-1, the J gene TRBJ2-7, with a possible D match to TRBD2 (6 bases). CDR1 is DFQATT and CDR2 is SNEGSKA in the germline V gene (reference sequence). V was trimmed by 1 base and J by 3 bases, leaving 22 bases between them. CDR3 length: 17 residues. The CDR3 spells CSARVPLSGGSNYEQYF. Here the CDR3 DNA reads TGCAGTGCTAGAGTCCCTTTAAGTGGAGGGAGCAACTACGAGCAGTACTTC.

The chain carries TRBV12-3 or TRBV12-4 and TRBJ1-2; D ambiguous. The CDR3 is made up of 13 amino acids. V lost 5 bases to trimming and J lost 10 bases, with 17 bases between them. The CDR3 reads CASSGLTYNDYTF. For the CDR3, the DNA is TGTGCCAGCAGTGGATTGACGTATAACGACTACACCTTC.

This clonotype was detected only a few times. The chain carries TRBV9 and TRBJ1-2, with 7 bases identical to TRBD1. Germline loops: CDR1 SGDLS, CDR2 YYNGEE. CDR3 length: 15 amino acids. V lost 3 bases and J lost 6; bases outside the gene matches: 11. CDR3 loop: CASSGQDRDGNGYTF. CDR3 bases: TGTGCCAGCAGCGGACAAGACAGGGACGGTAATGGCTACACCTTC. The full variable domain, with the rest looked up from reference TRBV9 and TRBJ1-2, is DSGVTQTPKHLITATGQRVTLRCSPRSGDLSVYWYQQSLDQGLQFLIQYYNGEERAKGNILERFSAQQFPDLHSELNLSSLELGDSALYFCASSGQDRDGNGYTFGSGTRLTVV.

The rearrangement links TRBV24-1 to TRBJ1-5; perhaps TRBD1 as D (5 bases). The germline V gene encodes CDR1 KGHDR and CDR2 SFDVKD. The ends were cut back, 6 bases at V and 1 base at J, with 9 bases in the middle. The CDR3 has 14 residues. CDR3 DNA sequence: TGTGCCACCAGTCAGGGCTCGAGCAATCAGCCCCAGCATTTT. This translates into CATSQGSSNQPQHF.

The rearrangement links TRBV25-1 to TRBJ2-1, with 9 bases that match TRBD1. From germline, CDR1 is MGHDK and CDR2 SYGVNS. CDR3 length: 16 amino acids. J gave up 5 bases and V 3 bases, and 8 bases lay outside the gene matches. The CDR3 spells CASSDWWDRADNEQFF. The CDR3 DNA reads as TGTGCCAGCAGTGATTGGTGGGACAGGGCGGACAATGAGCAGTTCTTC.

This clonotype was seen a handful of times. The V gene is TRBV7-9, the J gene TRBJ2-1; possibly TRBD1 for D (5 bases). Germline CDR1 and CDR2: SEHNR and FQNEAQ (reference sequence). V was trimmed by 5 bases and J by 10 bases, leaving 9 bases between them. The CDR3 loop spans 11 amino acids. DNA of the CDR3: TGTGCCAGCAGCACCGCAGGGGAGCAGTTCTTC. Protein product: CASSTAGEQFF. Based on the CDR3 plus reference TRBV7-9 and TRBJ2-1, the full variable domain is DTGVSQNPRHKITKRGQNVTFRCDPISEHNRLYWYRQTLGQGPEFLTYFQNEAQLEKSRLLSDRFSAERPKGSFSTLEIQRTEQGDSAMYLCASSTAGEQFFGPGTRLTVL.

V gene TRBV20-1 combines with J gene TRBJ1-2, with 10 bases matching TRBD1. The germline V gene has CDR1 DFQATT and CDR2 SNEGSKA (reference sequence). J gave up 3 bases and V 3 bases, and 7 bases lay outside the gene matches. The CDR3 has 15 amino acids. The CDR3 coding sequence is TGCAGTGCTAGCTCGGGACAGGGGCCCGACTATGGCTACACCTTC. Encoded protein: CSASSGQGPDYGYTF.

Worth noting for this clonotype: At one end, the junction sequence differs from germline, possibly due to a read error. The CDR3 nucleotides are TGTGCCAGCAGCTCCCTGCGGCCCACAGGTACGCAGTATTTT. It specifies CASSSLRPTGTQYF. This chain uses TRBV12-3 or TRBV12-4 with TRBJ2-3; D is possibly TRBD1 (5 bases). The CDR3 spans 14 residues.

This chain joins TRBV29-1 and TRBJ1-2; perhaps TRBD1 as D (5 bases). The CDR3 length is 13 residues. From germline, CDR1 is SQVTM and CDR2 ANQGSEA. V lost 7 bases and J 1 base, leaving 13 bases between the germline ends. The CDR3 DNA reads TGCAGCGCCCAGACAGACGTTAACTATGGCTACACCTTC. It specifies CSAQTDVNYGYTF.

This clonotype was counted a few times. This chain uses TRBV29-1 with TRBJ2-7, with 9 bases fitting TRBD2. Germline V gene sequence: CDR1 SQVTM, CDR2 ANQGSEA. The CDR3 runs to 12 residues. Trimming cost V 4 bases and J 4 bases; bases outside gene matches: 2. CDR3 sequence reads: CSVVAGGYEQYF. Here the CDR3 DNA reads TGCAGCGTTGTGGCGGGAGGGTACGAGCAGTACTTC.

The genes are TRBV12-3 or TRBV12-4 and TRBJ2-1; no clear D gene. Trimming cost V 6 bases and J 7 bases, with 16 bases left between them. The CDR3 totals 14 residues. The CDR3 loop reads CASRASSIPNEQFF. Written as DNA, the CDR3 is TGTGCCAGCAGGGCCTCTAGTATCCCAAATGAGCAGTTCTTC.

This clonotype was seen a handful of times. The rearrangement joins TRBV29-1 to TRBJ2-1; 8 nucleotides line up with TRBD1. There are 13 residues in the CDR3. Germline trimming cut 7 bases from V and 3 bases from J; bases unmatched to any gene: 5. Germline V gives CDR1 SQVTM, CDR2 ANQGSEA. For the CDR3, the DNA is TGCAGCGCCGGGACAGGATTCTACAATGAGCAGTTCTTC. This codes for CSAGTGFYNEQFF.

This clonotype came up a few times. This chain uses TRBV28 with TRBJ2-5, with TRBD1 identical over 7 bases. The CDR3 consists of 19 residues. Per germline, CDR1 MDHEN and CDR2 SYDVKM. V trimming: 6 bases; J trimming: 3 bases; junction bases outside the gene matches: 22. This CDR3 reads CASSLGGRREQGTKETQYF. The DNA of the CDR3 is TGTGCCAGCAGCCTCGGAGGCCGCAGGGAACAGGGGACCAAAGAGACCCAGTACTTC.

Only a few counts were recorded for this clonotype. The V gene is TRBV18, the J gene TRBJ2-7; D is possibly TRBD1 or TRBD2 (5 bases each). Trimming took 3 bases from V and 0 from J, leaving 15 bases between them. Germline V gene lookup returns CDR1 KGHSH and CDR2 LQKENI. This CDR3 region has 16 residues. The CDR3 sequence: CASSPVGERVSYEQYF. For the CDR3, the DNA is TGTGCCAGCTCACCGGTAGGGGAGAGGGTCTCCTACGAGCAGTACTTC.

This rearrangement joins TRBV20-1 to TRBJ2-5; D is unresolved. Germline V lookup: CDR1 DFQATT, CDR2 SNEGSKA (reference sequence). The ends were cut back, 3 bases at V and 1 base at J, with 6 bases in the middle. The CDR3 sequence is 12 residues long. The CDR3 DNA sequence: TGCAGTGCTAGCTCAGCCCAAGAGACCCAGTACTTC. Residues: CSASSAQETQYF.